This TCR beta chain comes out of a study of shared clonotypes between healthy human individuals. Study observations and caveats: Around 5.3% of naive CD4 clonotypes were shared across several donors. Generally, estimated richness proved larger in naive subsets than it did in memory subsets.

This CDR3 is built from 15 residues. CDR1 is SNHLY, CDR2 FYNNEI, per germline. Trimming stripped 6 bases from V and 7 bases from J, with 19 bases between. TCRdb keeps only in-frame clones here, not all; method: immunoSEQ multiplex PCR. The sample contains about 2.3 million clones, just under 95% of which appear only once. A word on this clone: Its target is not known.

Sequenced: naive CD4+ T cells from PBMCs. Indicated subset: CD45RA+ positively selected. The TCR sequence derives from a man younger than 30 in good health. Some clones in this sample may be carry-over from other donors' samples. The chain joins TRBV2 to TRBJ1-5; D uncertain. The CDR3 reads CASSPSWVLGQPQHF. For the CDR3, the DNA is TGTGCCAGCAGCCCTTCCTGGGTGTTAGGACAGCCCCAGCATTTT.